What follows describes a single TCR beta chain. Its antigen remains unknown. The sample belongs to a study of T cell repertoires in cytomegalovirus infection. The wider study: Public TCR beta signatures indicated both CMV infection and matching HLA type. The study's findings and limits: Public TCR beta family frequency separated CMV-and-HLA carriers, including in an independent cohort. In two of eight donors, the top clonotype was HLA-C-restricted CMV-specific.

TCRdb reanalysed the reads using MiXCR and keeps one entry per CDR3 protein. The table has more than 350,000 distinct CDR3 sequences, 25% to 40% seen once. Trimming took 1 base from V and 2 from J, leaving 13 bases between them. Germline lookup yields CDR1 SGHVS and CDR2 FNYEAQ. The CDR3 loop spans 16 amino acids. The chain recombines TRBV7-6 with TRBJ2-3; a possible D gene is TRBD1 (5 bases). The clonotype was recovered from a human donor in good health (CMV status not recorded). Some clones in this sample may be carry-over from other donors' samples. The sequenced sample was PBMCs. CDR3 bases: TGTGCCAGCAGCTTAGGTAACAGGTGGGACACAGATACGCAGTATTTT. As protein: CASSLGNRWDTDTQYF.